One and the same sample provided the 16 T cell receptor delta chains below, sequenced in a study of gamma-delta chains in newborns, infants, children (dated 2019 in TCRdb). Reads for this sample came from an Illumina MiSeq. TCRdb reprocessed the public data with the CATT caller; entries with the same nucleotide sequence were combined afterwards. For this sample there are a few thousand delta-chain clones; 5.2% appear just once. About 6.5% of the sample rests with the top ten. Sequencing was carried out using blood. Every receptor here comes from a child who was a newborn, infant or young child, either healthy, febrile or measles-vaccinated (not recorded which).

This clone occurred a few times. V is TRDV2 and J is TRDJ1; TRDD3 matches 12 bases. With 2 bases clipped from V and 3 bases from J, the junction kept 12 bases outside the gene matches. CDR3 length equals 18 residues. CDR1 and CDR2 from the germline V gene are GEAIGNYY and EKD. The CDR3 loop is CACDMAGRTGGYSDKLIF. The CDR3 bases are TGTGCCTGTGACATGGCCGGACGTACTGGGGGATACTCCGATAAACTCATCTTT.

This clone is labeled as medium-sized (0.01 to 0.1%). The CDR3 sequence: CACDAGGFSSWDTRQMFF. The CDR3 DNA sequence: TGTGCCTGTGACGCTGGGGGATTCAGCTCCTGGGACACCCGACAGATGTTTTTC. This chain connects TRDV2 to TRDJ3, with 9 bases that match TRDD3. Losses at the gene ends were 3 bases for V and 0 bases for J; bases not matched to a gene: 5. Looked up from germline, CDR1 is GEAIGNYY and CDR2 is EKD. The CDR3 runs to 18 residues.

This clone has just a few counts. One base separates it from a far larger clone, so it is likely a read error. V gene TRDV2 combines with J gene TRDJ2; 9 bases align to TRDD3. Germline-derived CDR1 and CDR2 are GEAIGNYY and EKD. CDR3 length: 16 residues. The CDR3 DNA reads as TGTGCCTGTGGCACCGTGGGGGATACTTTGACAGCACAACTCTTCTTT. Protein: CACGTVGDTLTAQLFF.

In its sample, this clone is medium-sized. V is TRDV2 and J is TRDJ1, with 8 bases fitting TRDD3. The CDR3 contains 15 residues. With V trimmed by 3 bases and J by 0 bases, 5 bases remained unmatched. CDR1 and CDR2 from the germline V gene are GEAIGNYY and EKD. The CDR3 sequence: CACDPLGVYTDKLIF. CDR3 sequence (DNA): TGTGCCTGTGACCCACTGGGGGTTTACACCGATAAACTCATCTTT.

By share, this clone ranks as medium-sized (0.01 to 0.1%). This sample also contains other DNA sequences that code for the same CDR3. This chain joins TRDV2 and TRDJ1; 10 bases align to TRDD3. CDR1 is GEAIGNYY and CDR2 is EKD in the germline V gene. Germline trimming cut 5 bases from V and 1 base from J; bases unmatched to any gene: 12. The CDR3 is made up of 17 amino acids. DNA for the CDR3: TGTGCCTGTGTCCCACTGGGGGATGGGGACATCACCGATAAACTCATCTTT. Its protein is CACVPLGDGDITDKLIF.

This clone has a handful of counts. The junction departs from germline at one end; a sequencing error may be responsible. Other DNA sequences of this sample code for an identical CDR3. The V gene is TRDV2, the J gene TRDJ1; D is unresolved. CDR1 is GEAIGNYY and CDR2 is EKD in the germline V gene. The CDR3 is 18 residues long. The CDR3 nucleotides read TGTGCCTGTGACCTACTCAGATCGGTTCTAGGAAACACCGATAAACTCATCTTC. Translated, it gives CACDLLRSVLGNTDKLIF.

In nucleotides, the CDR3 is TGTGCCTGTGACACCGCCTCTTACTGGGGGATGAACACCGATAAACTCATCTTT. Its protein product is CACDTASYWGMNTDKLIF. V is TRDV2 and J is TRDJ1; 10 nucleotides agree with TRDD3. Trimming took 0 bases from V and 0 from J; bases not matched to a gene: 9. From germline, CDR1 is GEAIGNYY and CDR2 EKD. The CDR3 has 18 residues.

By sample share, this clone is medium-sized (0.01 to 0.1%). The V call is TRDV2, the J call TRDJ1, with TRDD3 identical over 8 bases. The J segment lost 4 bases and the V segment lost 0 bases, leaving 12 bases of the junction unmatched. CDR1 GEAIGNYY and CDR2 EKD come from the germline V gene. This CDR3 is built from 17 residues. CDR3 loop: CACDTVSGYVLGDKLIF. CDR3 DNA sequence: TGTGCCTGTGACACCGTATCGGGATACGTGCTTGGCGATAAACTCATCTTT.

The V and J genes are TRDV1 and TRDJ1; 10 positions agree with TRDD3. Germline loops: CDR1 TSWWSYY, CDR2 QGS. The CDR3 totals 24 residues. V lost 1 base, J lost 0 bases, and 26 bases stayed unmatched. In DNA, the CDR3 is TGTGCTCTTGGGGAACCAAGCTCTCCCATGGGCCCGATCGTACTGGGGGATTACACCGATAAACTCATCTTT. This codes for CALGEPSSPMGPIVLGDYTDKLIF.

A word on this clone: A much bigger clone sits one base away, suggesting this may be a read error. This chain links TRDV2 with TRDJ1; D gene unclear. Because TCRdb records no J gene, it was assigned here through a match of the DNA to germline. Trimming took off 0 bases at V and 7 bases at J, with 29 bases between the two ends. The CDR3 sequence is 19 residues long. Germline V gives CDR1 GEAIGNYY, CDR2 EKD. This CDR3 reads CACDTVAGYGSDPYRKLIF. The DNA of the CDR3 is TGTGCCTGTGACACCGTGGCCGGTTATGGGTCGGACCCTTACCGTAAACTCATCTTT.

Of note for this clone: This sequence may be a read error, since a much larger clone differs from it by one base. The rearrangement joins TRDV2 to TRDJ2; tentatively, D is TRDD1 or TRDD3 (5 bases each). The CDR3 extends over 19 amino acids. Trimming took off 3 bases at V and 5 bases at J, with 27 bases between the two ends. In germline, CDR1 is GEAIGNYY, CDR2 EKD. The CDR3 DNA is TGTGCCTGTGACCCTATAGAGAAGGATAAATACGAGGACACAGCACAACTCTTCTTT. It encodes CACDPIEKDKYEDTAQLFF.

This clone was found a few times. This may be a read error: a much more frequent sequence differs by one nucleotide. The chain recombines TRDV2 with TRDJ1; TRDD3 matches at 11 bases. The CDR3 totals 17 residues. V was clipped by 3 bases and J by 0 bases; unmatched bases: 8. Germline CDR1 and CDR2: GEAIGNYY and EKD. CDR3: CACDVMGDTQYTDKLIF. CDR3 in DNA: TGTGCCTGTGACGTAATGGGGGATACGCAGTACACCGATAAACTCATCTTT.

Concerning this clone itself: TCRdb assigns this DNA the protein of a much larger clone, which departs from its translation at residue 9; this likely reflects a read error, and the protein shown comes from translating the DNA. V and J are TRDV2 and TRDJ3; 7 bases align to TRDD3. This CDR3 has 18 residues. CDR1 is GEAIGNYY and CDR2 is EKD in the germline V gene. J gave up 0 bases and V 0 bases, and 4 bases lay outside the gene matches. CDR3 coding DNA: TGTGCCTGTGACACCGGGGGATTCAACTCCTGGGACACCCGACAGATGTTTTTC. This gives the protein CACDTGGFNSWDTRQMFF.

The rearrangement links TRAV29/DV5 to TRDJ1; TRDD3 aligns across 13 bases. TCRdb records no J gene; here it was assigned by comparing the DNA to germline. Germline V CDR1 and CDR2: NSMFDY, ISSIKDK. V lost 4 bases, J lost 3 bases, and 21 bases stayed unmatched. The CDR3 consists of 20 residues. This CDR3 is CAAQTLYWGIRGLGPDKLIF. As DNA, the CDR3 is TGTGCAGCACAGACGCTTTACTGGGGGATACGGGGGCTCGGACCCGATAAACTCATCTTT.

By sample share, this clone is medium-sized. The chain couples TRDV2 to TRDJ3, with 13 bases matching TRDD3. Germline V CDR1 and CDR2: GEAIGNYY, EKD. This CDR3 has 24 residues. V lost 0 bases and J lost 0; bases outside the gene matches: 16. The CDR3 is CACDTGGTYTGGYEDSWDTRQMFF. As DNA, the CDR3 is TGTGCCTGTGACACCGGTGGGACCTACACTGGGGGATACGAAGACTCCTGGGACACCCGACAGATGTTTTTC.

In this sample, this clone is medium-sized. This chain links TRDV1 with TRDJ1, with a possible D match to TRDD2 (7 bases). V was clipped by 4 bases and J by 3 bases, with 33 bases between them. The CDR3 extends over 21 amino acids. The germline V gene encodes CDR1 TSWWSYY and CDR2 QGS. CDR3 sequence: CALGGDSYSTGCPGAPDKLIF. CDR3 nucleotide sequence: TGTGCTCTTGGGGGGGATTCCTACAGTACGGGGTGCCCTGGGGCCCCCGATAAACTCATCTTT.